Listed below are T cell receptor beta chains from one sample, sequenced in a study of blood T cells in healthy people across ages. In TCRdb, the 5' RACE reads were re-called with MiXCR into one record per CDR3 protein. Of roughly 2 million distinct CDR3 sequences listed, around half are singletons. Sequences were obtained from blood. All receptors come from a woman aged 40 to 49 in good health. CDR3s include the opening cysteine and the closing phenylalanine or tryptophan. The order of the fields is J gene, V gene, clone size, D gene, CDR3 DNA, CDR3 protein. The D gene is left open where the match is weak. The size of a clone is reported for some rows only, either as once, few or many, or as a class for expanded clones.

>TRBJ2-1|TRBV6-1|-|-
TGTGCCAGCAACCTACCCGCTGGGAGGCAGTTCTTC
CASNLPAGRQFF
>TRBJ2-5|TRBV28|-|TRBD2
TGTGCCAGCAGTGCTACAACCGGGACTAGCAAAGAGACCCAGTACTTC
CASSATTGTSKETQYF
>TRBJ2-7|TRBV5-1|few|-
TGCGCCAGCACCTTGGGGGGGCGCGTCTACGAGCAGTACTTC
CASTLGGRVYEQYF
>TRBJ2-3|TRBV7-3|few|-
TGTGCCAGCAGCCCCCTAGGCAGGGCGAAGAGCACAGATACGCAGTATTTT
CASSPLGRAKSTDTQYF
>TRBJ1-5|TRBV4-3|-|-
TGCGCCAGCAGCCAAGAAAGACACAGCAATCAGCCCCAGCATTTT
CASSQERHSNQPQHF
>TRBJ1-4|TRBV6-1|-|TRBD1
TGTGCCAGCAGTGGAAGAGCCGGGACAGGCTCTAATGAAAAACTGTTTTTT
CASSGRAGTGSNEKLFF
>TRBJ2-1|TRBV2|-|TRBD1
TGTGCCGGACAGGGCTCCTACAATGAGCAGTTCTTC
CAGQGSYNEQFF
>TRBJ2-3|TRBV5-1|-|TRBD1
TGCGCCAGCAGCCCTGGACAGGTATTAGATACGCAGTATTTT
CASSPGQVLDTQYF
>TRBJ1-5|TRBV6-2/TRBV6-3|-|-
TGTGCCAGCGTCCAGAATAGCAATCAGCCCCAGCATTTT
CASVQNSNQPQHF
>TRBJ2-7|TRBV10-3|-|TRBD1
TGTGCCATCAGAGAGGGACAGGGAGACGAGCAGTACTTC
CAIREGQGDEQYF
>TRBJ2-1|TRBV20-1|few|-
TGCAGTGCTAGAGATCGGGCAGGTTTGTACAATGAGCAGTTCTTC
CSARDRAGLYNEQFF
>TRBJ2-5|TRBV6-2/TRBV6-3|few|-
TGTGCCAGCAGTTACTCTGAAGGGACCCAGTACTTC
CASSYSEGTQYF
>TRBJ2-1|TRBV7-2|few|-
TGTGCCAGCAGCTTTAACGCTGTTGAGCAGTTCTTC
CASSFNAVEQFF
>TRBJ2-1|TRBV11-2|-|-
TGTGCCAGCAGCTCTCACGACGGGAGCTCCTACAATGAGCAGTTCTTC
CASSSHDGSSYNEQFF
>TRBJ2-5|TRBV6-5|-|-
TGTGCCAGCAGCCTTACCTTAGCGGACCAAGAGACCCAGTACTTC
CASSLTLADQETQYF
>TRBJ1-2|TRBV4-1|-|-
TGCGCCAGCAGCCAAGGTACAGGGATCTACTATGGCTACACCTTC
CASSQGTGIYYGYTF
>TRBJ1-4|TRBV6-5|-|-
TGTGCCAGCAGTTACTCAGTGACAGGTGAAAAACTGTTTTTT
CASSYSVTGEKLFF
>TRBJ1-4|TRBV7-6|few|TRBD1
TGTGCCAGCAGCTCTGGGACAGTCGAAAAACTGTTTTTT
CASSSGTVEKLFF
>TRBJ2-1|TRBV9|many|TRBD2
TGTGCCAGCAGCGTAGTGGGAGCGGGGGGGTACAATGAGCAGTTCTTC
CASSVVGAGGYNEQFF
>TRBJ2-1|TRBV20-1|-|TRBD2
TGCAGTGCTAGCCCGCTGGGACTAGTGGGGGGTCTATACAATGAGCAGTTCTTC
CSASPLGLVGGLYNEQFF
>TRBJ2-7|TRBV28|-|-
TGTGCCAGCACCCACCGGGGTAGTGGCAACAATGAGCAGTACTTC
CASTHRGSGNNEQYF
>TRBJ2-7|TRBV6-5|-|TRBD2
TGTGCCAGCAGTTATAGCGGGGGGGTCCACAATGAGCAGTACTTC
CASSYSGGVHNEQYF
>TRBJ2-7|TRBV28|-|TRBD2
TGTGCCAGCAGCCCCCTCTCTAGCGGGGGGCCCTACGAGCAGTACTTC
CASSPLSSGGPYEQYF
>TRBJ2-1|TRBV12-3/TRBV12-4|-|-
TGTGCCAGCAGTTTGACGCTAAACAAGCAGTTCTTC
CASSLTLNKQFF
>TRBJ2-3|TRBV7-2|few|-
TGTGCCAGCAGCTTACGGGACGCCCCGGCGGATACGCAGTATTTT
CASSLRDAPADTQYF
>TRBJ2-3|TRBV4-1|-|-
TGCGCCAGCAGCCAAGAACTGTCCGGCGGCTTCTCAGATACGCAGTATTTT
CASSQELSGGFSDTQYF
>TRBJ2-7|TRBV20-1|few|-
TGCAGTGCTAGAGATTGGGGTAGGGGCGGGCAGTACTTC
CSARDWGRGGQYF
>TRBJ2-7|TRBV20-1|-|-
TGCAGTGCCCGGGACAAAGGGTACGAGCAGTACTTC
CSARDKGYEQYF
>TRBJ2-1|TRBV24-1|once|TRBD1
TGTGCCACCAGTGATTGGGACAGGGTGGCCTACAATGAGCAGTTCTTC
CATSDWDRVAYNEQFF
>TRBJ2-3|TRBV7-9|-|TRBD1
TGTGCCAGCAGCTTATACATGAGACAGGGGCGCGGCACAGATACGCAGTATTTT
CASSLYMRQGRGTDTQYF
>TRBJ2-7|TRBV7-2|-|TRBD2
TGTGCCAGCAGCACAACTTGGGGGGGCTACGAGCAGTACTTC
CASSTTWGGYEQYF
>TRBJ2-1|TRBV20-1|-|-
TGCAGTGCTAGAGGGGGTGGGGCCGGGGATGAGCAGTTCTTC
CSARGGGAGDEQFF
>TRBJ2-3|TRBV6-4|many|TRBD2
TGTGCCAGCACTGATCAAGCGGGGAGCACAGATACGCAGTATTTT
CASTDQAGSTDTQYF
>TRBJ1-6|TRBV6-6|-|TRBD1
TGTGCCAGCACCAATTCAGGGGGAAGCCCAGGGGCCCACTTT
CASTNSGGSPGAHF
>TRBJ2-5|TRBV5-1|few|-
TGCGCCAGCAGCTTCGGTTCCCAGGGGAAAGAGACCCAGTACTTC
CASSFGSQGKETQYF
>TRBJ2-4|TRBV6-5|-|-
TGTGCCAGCAGGTCCACAGGGAACAGAAACATTCAGTACTTC
CASRSTGNRNIQYF
>TRBJ2-1|TRBV19|-|TRBD1
TGTGCCAGTAGTCGGGACAGGGGGGGGTCAAATGAGCAGTTCTTC
CASSRDRGGSNEQFF
>TRBJ2-3|TRBV6-5|-|-
TGTGCCAGCAGTTACGGGACAAGGGAGTATTTT
CASSYGTREYF
>TRBJ2-5|TRBV6-6|-|TRBD2
TGTGCCAGCAGTTACGTCGGGGGGGCGCGAGAGACCCAGTACTTC
CASSYVGGARETQYF
>TRBJ2-7|TRBV7-2|few|TRBD1
TGTGCCAGCAGCTTAGGTTCGGGACAGGGTACCGAGCAGTACTTC
CASSLGSGQGTEQYF
>TRBJ2-3|TRBV28|-|-
TGTGCCAGCAGTTACACGGTGGGGGTAACAGATACGCAGTATTTT
CASSYTVGVTDTQYF
>TRBJ1-5|TRBV12-3/TRBV12-4|few|-
TGTGCCAGCAGTACCTCCGACAATCAGCCCCAGCATTTT
CASSTSDNQPQHF
>TRBJ2-1|TRBV7-2|-|-
TGTGCCAGCAGCTTAGTAACAGGTGTGGATGAGCAGTTCTTC
CASSLVTGVDEQFF
>TRBJ2-1|TRBV28|few|-
TGTGCCAGCAGTTTCGGAGGGGGCGTAGACAATGAGCAGTTCTTC
CASSFGGGVDNEQFF
>TRBJ1-2|TRBV4-2|few|-
TGTGCCAGCAGCCAAGCATCGAGGACAGACTATGGCTACACCTTC
CASSQASRTDYGYTF
>TRBJ2-5|TRBV5-1|-|-
TGCGCCAGCAGCTTGGAGCGGCATTACGCGCAGTACTTC
CASSLERHYAQYF
>TRBJ2-5|TRBV20-1|few|-
TGCAGTGCTAGCCCCAATGAGCAGTACTTC
CSASPNEQYF
>TRBJ1-6|TRBV2|few|-
TGTGCCAGCAGCGCGGGTAGTTATAATTCACCCCTCCACTTT
CASSAGSYNSPLHF
>TRBJ2-5|TRBV7-9|many|-
TGTGCCAGCAGCTTACGGGACAAACAAGAGACCCAGTACTTC
CASSLRDKQETQYF
>TRBJ2-7|TRBV6-1|once|TRBD1
TGTGCCAGCCGACAGGGATTGAGCGAGCAGTACTTC
CASRQGLSEQYF
>TRBJ2-7|TRBV29-1|few|-
TGCAGCGTGTGGACCGAGACCTACGAGCAGTACTTC
CSVWTETYEQYF
>TRBJ2-3|TRBV9|few|-
TGTGCCAGCAGCCCCGGACTGGGCGAGGGCTCTACGCAGTATTTT
CASSPGLGEGSTQYF
>TRBJ2-2|TRBV28|-|TRBD1
TGTGCCAGCAACCGTCAGGGGGCAGGCACCGGGGAGCTGTTTTTT
CASNRQGAGTGELFF
>TRBJ2-3|TRBV29-1|few|-
TGCAGCGTTGAAAGGGCATACTCCGGTACGCAGTATTTT
CSVERAYSGTQYF
>TRBJ2-1|TRBV2|-|-
TGTGCCAGCAGTGAGCTGGGGCAGTTCTTC
CASSELGQFF